These 27 T cell receptor beta chains originate from one sample sequenced in a study of tumor and adjacent non-tumor tissue in lung cancer. TCRbeta libraries were built with three rounds of nested PCR, modified from ARM-PCR. TCRdb passed the multiplex PCR reads through MiXCR, listing each CDR3 protein once. The sample shows over 80,000 distinct CDR3 sequences, under 80% of them seen only once. This sample's RNA came from whole unsorted tissue. The normal lung tissue was taken more than 3 cm from the tumor edge. The specimen sequenced was distant non-tumor lung tissue. All receptors come from a woman in her 50s with non-small cell lung cancer.

About this clonotype itself: The germline gene is not matched at one end of the junction; a read error may be the cause. This chain links TRBV12-3 or TRBV12-4 with TRBJ2-3; D possibly matches TRBD1 or TRBD2 (5 bases each). The CDR3 has 12 residues. The CDR3 region has the DNA TGTGCCAGCAGATCTAGCACAGGTACGCAGTATTTT. It codes for CASRSSTGTQYF.

J is TRBJ2-1 and V is TRBV5-6; maybe TRBD1 (6 bases). The CDR3 consists of 15 residues. The germline V and J ends were trimmed by 3 bases and 3 bases, with 13 bases remaining between them. Germline CDR1 and CDR2: SGHDT and YYEEEE. CDR3 loop: CASSYRVSLYNEQFF. The CDR3 DNA reads as TGTGCCAGCAGCTACAGGGTCAGCCTCTACAATGAGCAGTTCTTC.

Comments on this clonotype: This CDR3 is missing its conserved last phenylalanine or tryptophan, likely due to a read error. No DNA is shown, since the ends of the CDR3 on it are uncertain; the CDR3 is the one TCRdb lists. The chain couples TRBV6-2 or TRBV6-3 to TRBJ2-1; the table assigns TRBD1, which was not confirmed against the DNA. The CDR3 adds up to 13 amino acids, both ends counted. CDR1 and CDR2 from the germline V gene are MNHEY and SVGEGT. The CDR3: CASRQGTYNGHFL.

The chain couples TRBV12-3 or TRBV12-4 to TRBJ2-3; perhaps TRBD1 as D (5 bases). The better agreement between TRBJ1-5 and the DNA end casts doubt on the J call. The CDR3 extends over 14 amino acids. The CDR3 loop is CASGKDMSTDTQHF. CDR3 bases: TGTGCCAGCGGGAAGGACATGAGCACAGATACGCAGCATTTT.

There are a few counts of this clonotype. This sequence may be a read error, since a much larger clone differs from it by one base. The chain joins TRBV5-5 to TRBJ2-3; D call uncertain. CDR3 length: 14 residues. Looked up from germline, CDR1 is SGHKS and CDR2 is YYEKEE (reference sequence). The V gene lost 0 bases and the J gene lost 2 bases, with 7 bases spanning the gap. The CDR3: CASSLEGPTDTQYF. CDR3 in DNA: TGTGCCAGCAGCTTGGAAGGCCCCACAGATACGCAGTATTTT.

On this clonotype: One junction end does not reproduce the germline sequence, and a read error may be involved. The chain uses TRBV24-1 and TRBJ1-5, with D possibly being TRBD1 (5 bases). CDR3 length: 14 residues. CDR1 and CDR2 (germline): KGHDR, SFDVKD. This CDR3 reads CATSDRGSDQPQHF. Written as DNA, the CDR3 is TGTGCCACCAGTGATCGGGGGAGCGATCAGCCGCAGCATTTT.

In this sample, this clonotype turned up many times. The V gene is TRBV6-1, the J gene TRBJ2-7, with TRBD1 matching over 9 bases. From germline, CDR1 is MNHNS and CDR2 SASEGT. V gave up 3 bases and J gave up 7 bases; unmatched junction bases: 10. CDR3 length equals 15 residues. CDR3 in DNA: TGTGCCAGCAGTGACCCTCCGGACAGGGGAAGGGAGCAGTACTTC. Translated, it gives CASSDPPDRGREQYF.

Remarks on this clonotype: The junction differs from germline at one of its ends, possibly a read error. This chain joins TRBV7-8 and TRBJ1-5; D uncertain. This CDR3 contains 13 residues. CDR1 and CDR2 (germline): SGHVS, FQNEAQ. The CDR3 sequence: CVSSLESDQPQHF. The CDR3 coding sequence is TGTGTCAGCAGCTTGGAAAGCGATCAGCCCCAGCATTTT. The full variable domain, completed using reference TRBV7-8 and TRBJ1-5, is GAGVSQSPRYKVAKRGQDVALRCDPISGHVSLFWYQQALGQGPEFLTYFQNEAQLDKSGLPSDRFFAERPEGSVSTLKIQRTQQEDSAVYLCVSSLESDQPQHFGDGTRLSIL.

The chain is built from TRBV12-3 or TRBV12-4 and TRBJ2-5; a possible D gene is TRBD1 (5 bases). The CDR3 is made up of 13 amino acids. Trimming pared 1 base from V and 7 bases from J, leaving 10 bases between. CDR3 sequence (DNA): TGTGCCAGCAGTTTAGGGGGCGGATGGACCCAGTACTTC. Its protein product is CASSLGGGWTQYF.

With regard to this clonotype: One end of the junction does not line up with germline, which may come from a read error. CDR3 amino acids: CASSPPDPIGETQYF. In DNA form, the CDR3 reads TGTGCCAGCAGTCCCCCGGACCCAATTGGGGAGACACAGTACTTC. J is TRBJ2-5 and V is TRBV6-6; perhaps TRBD2 as D (5 bases). This CDR3 comprises 15 residues. Germline CDR1 is MNHNY and CDR2 is SVGAGI (reference sequence).

For this clonotype: One base away lies a much larger clone, so this may be a sequencing read error. This chain links TRBV6-4 with TRBJ1-5; tentatively, D is TRBD1 (6 bases). Germline assignment: CDR1 MRHNA and CDR2 SNTAGT. V was trimmed by 2 bases and J by 2 bases, leaving 10 bases between them. This CDR3 has 15 amino acids. The CDR3 is CASSDVGGCNQPQHF. The CDR3 DNA reads TGTGCCAGCAGTGACGTTGGGGGCTGCAATCAGCCCCAGCATTTT.

This clonotype was counted many times. The gene calls are TRBV6-5 and TRBJ1-3; D may be TRBD1 (5 bases). V was pared by 7 bases and J by 1 base, with 14 bases between. Germline V gene data show CDR1 as MNHEY and CDR2 as SVGAGI. The CDR3 covers 15 residues. The CDR3 DNA follows: TGTGCCAGCACCAAATCGGGGGGATCTGGAAACACCATATATTTT. This gives the protein CASTKSGGSGNTIYF.

As regards this clonotype: Germline and junction disagree at one end, which may indicate a read error. The V call is TRBV7-9, the J call TRBJ2-6; D may correspond to TRBD1 or TRBD2 (6 bases each). Germline assignment: CDR1 SEHNR and CDR2 FQNEAQ (reference sequence). This CDR3 is 17 amino acids long. The CDR3 reads CASSKTKGGSGANVLIF. CDR3 DNA sequence: TGTGCCAGCAGCAAGACGAAAGGGGGGAGTGGGGCCAACGTCCTGATTTTC.

This clonotype was seen only a few times. The J gene is TRBJ2-2, the V gene TRBV29-1, with TRBD1 identical over 7 bases. The CDR3 spans 15 residues. Germline CDR1 and CDR2: SQVTM and ANQGSEA. V shed 7 bases and J 13 bases; nucleotides not matched to a gene: 21. CDR3 amino acids: CSATTGSKGTRGLFF. The CDR3 DNA reads TGCAGCGCCACGACAGGGTCAAAGGGTACCAGGGGGCTGTTTTTT.

The gene calls are TRBV29-1 and TRBJ2-3, with 8 bases lining up with TRBD2. Germline-derived CDR1 and CDR2 are SQVTM and ANQGSEA. After removal of 5 bases from V and 6 bases from J, the junction contained 10 bases not matched to a gene. The CDR3 covers 14 residues. The CDR3 reads CSVKPHGGADTQYF. The CDR3 DNA sequence: TGCAGCGTTAAGCCACACGGGGGGGCTGATACGCAGTATTTT.

The chain employs TRBV7-2 and TRBJ2-5, with 11 bases lining up with TRBD2. The trim removed 5 bases at V and 4 bases at J, leaving 12 bases unmatched. Germline V gene sequence: CDR1 SGHTA, CDR2 FQGNSA. The CDR3 runs 17 residues. In DNA form, the CDR3 reads TGTGCCAGCAGCGCCCCGATAGCGGGAGGGCCGGGAGAGACCCAGTACTTC. This codes for CASSAPIAGGPGETQYF.

Comment on this clonotype: Germline is not matched at one junction end, which may reflect a read error. The J gene is TRBJ2-7, the V gene TRBV7-8; TRBD1 matches 9 bases. CDR3 size: 12 residues. In germline, CDR1 is SGHVS, CDR2 FQNEAQ. CDR3 protein: CASSLDRGHVFF. CDR3 sequence (DNA): TGTGCCAGCAGCTTAGACAGGGGGCACGTGTTCTTC.

Concerning this clonotype: The junction departs from germline at one end; a sequencing error may be responsible. This chain connects TRBV11-1 to TRBJ2-5; 9 nucleotides line up with TRBD1. The CDR3 is 14 amino acids. CDR1 is SGHAT, CDR2 FQDESV, per germline (reference sequence). CDR3 nucleotides: TGTACCAGCACCCCGGGACAGGGCGTAAAGACCCAGTACTTC. It translates to CTSTPGQGVKTQYF.

On this clonotype itself: An end of the junction does not agree with germline; a read error may underlie this. This chain links TRBV5-4 with TRBJ2-3; D possibly corresponds to TRBD1 (7 bases). Germline V gene sequence: CDR1 SGHNT, CDR2 YYREEE (reference sequence). CDR3 length: 15 amino acids. CDR3 nucleotides: TGTGTCAGCTGCTCAAAATTCGGAGGGACAGATACCCAGTATTTT. Its translation is CVSCSKFGGTDTQYF.

The gene calls are TRBV12-3 or TRBV12-4 and TRBJ2-3; TRBD2 might be the D (6 bases). CDR3 length equals 16 residues. V lost 3 bases to trimming and J lost 6 bases, with 19 bases between them. The CDR3 nucleotides are TGTGCCAGCAGTTTTAGACTAGATGAAATCACGGATACGCAGTATTTT. Residues: CASSFRLDEITDTQYF.

On this clonotype: One junction end does not reproduce the germline sequence, and a read error may be involved. CDR3 coding DNA: TGTGCCATAAGTGAGGGTCCTAGCGGCTCCTACGAGCAGTACTTC. Its protein product is CAISEGPSGSYEQYF. V gene TRBV10-3 combines with J gene TRBJ2-7, with 7 bases that match TRBD2. CDR1 is ENHRY, CDR2 SYGVKD, per germline. There are 15 residues in the CDR3.

This clonotype was picked up many times. J is TRBJ1-2 and V is TRBV6-1, with 7 bases identical to TRBD1. CDR3 size: 15 residues. Germline V lookup: CDR1 MNHNS, CDR2 SASEGT. The ends lost 2 bases at V and 2 bases at J; junction bases unmatched: 5. The CDR3 nucleotides read TGTGCCAGCAGTGAAAACGAACAGGGGAACTATGGCTACACCTTC. Its translation: CASSENEQGNYGYTF.

In this sample, this clonotype turned up once. A much larger clone lies one base from this, so it may be a read error. This chain links TRBV5-1 with TRBJ1-2; D is undetermined. Trimming removed 0 bases at V and 4 bases at J, with 13 bases between. This CDR3 contains 15 residues. Germline loops: CDR1 SGHRS, CDR2 YFSETQ. The CDR3 loop is CASSLDGGRFYGYTF. As DNA, the CDR3 is TGCGCCAGCAGCTTGGACGGCGGGCGCTTCTATGGCTACACCTTC.

The chain has TRBV6-6 and TRBJ2-7, with D unclear. The CDR3 is made up of 12 amino acids. Germline CDR1 and CDR2: MNHNY and SVGAGI (reference sequence). The CDR3 spells CTISLVSGEQYF. The CDR3 nucleotides are TGTACCATCTCGTTGGTATCGGGCGAGCAGTACTTC.

A word on this clonotype: A much larger clone lies one base from this, so it may be a read error. This rearrangement joins TRBV5-1 to TRBJ2-5, with D possibly TRBD1 on 5 matching bases. V dropped 0 bases and J dropped 2 bases, with 14 bases sitting between them. There are 16 residues in the CDR3. Germline assignment: CDR1 SGHRS and CDR2 YFSETQ. CDR3 protein: CASSLVTLGPQETQYF. CDR3 DNA: TGCGCCAGCAGCTTGGTCACCCTGGGGCCACAAGAGACCCAGTACTTC.

The chain combines TRBV10-2 with TRBJ2-1; TRBD2 matches at 12 bases. The germline V gene encodes CDR1 WSHSY and CDR2 SAAADI. The CDR3 is made up of 16 amino acids. J was trimmed by 10 bases and V by 3 bases; bases with no gene match: 10. The CDR3 DNA sequence: TGCGCCAGCAGTGATACCAGGACTAGCGGGACCGAAGAGCAGTTCTTC. This codes for CASSDTRTSGTEEQFF.

This clonotype was detected ten times or more. The chain recombines TRBV6-1 with TRBJ2-3; no clear D. The V end lost 7 bases, the J end lost 5 bases, and 16 bases lay between the germline ends. The CDR3 runs to 14 residues. Germline CDR1 MNHNS, CDR2 SASEGT. The CDR3 reads CASTINFDGDTQYF. The CDR3 DNA reads TGTGCCAGCACCATCAATTTCGACGGAGATACGCAGTATTTT.